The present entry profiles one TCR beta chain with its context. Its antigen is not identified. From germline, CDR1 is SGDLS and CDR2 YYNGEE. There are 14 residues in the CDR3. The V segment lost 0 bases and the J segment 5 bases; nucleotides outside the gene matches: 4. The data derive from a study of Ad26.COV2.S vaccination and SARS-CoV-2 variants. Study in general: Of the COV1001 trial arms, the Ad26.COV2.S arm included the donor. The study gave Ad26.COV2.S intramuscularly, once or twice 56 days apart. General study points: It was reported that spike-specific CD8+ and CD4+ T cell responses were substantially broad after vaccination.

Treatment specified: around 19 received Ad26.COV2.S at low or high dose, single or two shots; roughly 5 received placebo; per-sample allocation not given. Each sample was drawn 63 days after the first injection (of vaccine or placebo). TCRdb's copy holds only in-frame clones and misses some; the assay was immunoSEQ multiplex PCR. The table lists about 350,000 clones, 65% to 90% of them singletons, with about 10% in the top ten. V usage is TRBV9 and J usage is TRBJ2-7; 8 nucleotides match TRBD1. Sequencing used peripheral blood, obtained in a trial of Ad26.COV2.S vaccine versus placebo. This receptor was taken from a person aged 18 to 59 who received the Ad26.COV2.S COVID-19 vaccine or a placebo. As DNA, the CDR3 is TGTGCCAGCAGCGTAGGAGGGACAGGAAACGAGCAGTACTTC. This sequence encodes CASSVGGTGNEQYF.